This entry lists 17 T cell receptor beta chains sequenced from one sample in a study of T-cell memory formation after mild COVID-19. TCRdb itself ran the 5' RACE reads through MiXCR, one entry per CDR3 protein. The sample records around 530,000 distinct CDR3 sequences, about 20% being singletons. Sequencing was carried out using PBMCs or a T cell subset sorted from them (not recorded which). The receptors originated from an adult woman who had mild COVID-19 (a few samples of this study predate the infection). Cell type and time point are not known.

The chain couples TRBV20-1 to TRBJ1-1, with 10 bases lining up with TRBD1. CDR1 and CDR2 from the germline V gene are DFQATT and SNEGSKA (reference sequence). The CDR3 has 15 residues. The ends lost 0 bases at V and 1 base at J; junction bases unmatched: 2. As DNA, the CDR3 is TGCAGTGCTAGAGATTGGACAGGGGGGAACACTGAAGCTTTCTTT. This sequence encodes CSARDWTGGNTEAFF.

This chain uses TRBV6-5 with TRBJ1-1; the D is unclear. Trimming removed 4 bases from V and 0 bases from J, with 3 bases in between. Looked up from germline, CDR1 is MNHEY and CDR2 is SVGAGI. The CDR3 sequence is 12 residues long. CDR3: CASSSMNTEAFF. CDR3 nucleotides: TGTGCCAGCAGTTCAATGAACACTGAAGCTTTCTTT.

This clonotype has just a few counts. J is TRBJ2-7 and V is TRBV20-1; 10 nucleotides line up with TRBD2. The junction had 9 bases not matched to a gene; V was cut back by 0 bases and J by 1 base. Looked up from germline, CDR1 is DFQATT and CDR2 is SNEGSKA (reference sequence). The CDR3 consists of 17 residues. This chain's CDR3 is CSARDRVWTSGSYEQYF. The CDR3 DNA follows: TGCAGTGCTAGAGATCGCGTCTGGACTAGCGGTTCCTACGAGCAGTACTTC.

V is TRBV4-1 and J is TRBJ1-3; no clear D gene. Germline CDR1 is MGHRA and CDR2 is YSYEKL. The V end was cut by 8 bases, the J end by 3 bases, with 14 bases between. This CDR3 is 14 amino acids long. The CDR3 region has the DNA TGCGCCAGCGCCGAACGCGAAGGTGGAAACACCATATATTTT. It translates to CASAEREGGNTIYF.

This chain uses TRBV20-1 with TRBJ2-1, with 10 bases lining up with TRBD2. Germline loops: CDR1 DFQATT, CDR2 SNEGSKA (reference sequence). CDR3 length equals 14 residues. The ends lost 3 bases at V and 7 bases at J; junction bases unmatched: 6. The CDR3 coding sequence is TGCAGTGCTAGCCCCCAGACTAGCGGGAATGAGCAGTTCTTC. Translating it yields CSASPQTSGNEQFF.

This clonotype was seen only a few times. The J gene is TRBJ2-5, the V gene TRBV27; D might be TRBD1 (5 bases). The CDR3 runs to 14 residues. Germline CDR1 MNHEY, CDR2 SMNVEV (reference sequence). V lost 4 bases to trimming and J lost 2 bases, with 11 bases between them. CDR3 amino acids: CASSSDSFQETQYF. The CDR3 nucleotides read TGTGCCAGCAGTTCAGACAGCTTTCAAGAGACCCAGTACTTC.

In this sample, this clonotype turned up a few times. This rearrangement joins TRBV11-3 to TRBJ2-7; D gene ambiguous. The CDR3 sequence is 14 residues long. The germline V and J ends were trimmed by 1 base and 6 bases, with 13 bases remaining between them. CDR1 SGHNT and CDR2 YENEEA come from the germline V gene. The CDR3 sequence is CASSLGRTLSEQYF. DNA for the CDR3: TGTGCCAGCAGCTTAGGCAGGACCCTCTCCGAGCAGTACTTC.

This clonotype was counted ten times or more. The chain couples TRBV4-1 to TRBJ2-3; D is unclear. Germline V gene data show CDR1 as MGHRA and CDR2 as YSYEKL. There are 13 residues in the CDR3. The germline V and J ends were trimmed by 4 bases and 4 bases, with 9 bases remaining between them. CDR3 in DNA: TGCGCCAGCAGCCTAGGAGTTGCAGATACGCAGTATTTT. It is translated as CASSLGVADTQYF.

The chain couples TRBV7-6 to TRBJ2-3, with 12 bases aligning to TRBD2. V lost 5 bases and J lost 4; bases outside the gene matches: 7. CDR3 length: 16 amino acids. Germline V gene lookup returns CDR1 SGHVS and CDR2 FNYEAQ. The CDR3 here is CASSVTSGRGADTQYF. The CDR3 bases are TGTGCCAGCAGCGTGACTAGCGGGAGAGGGGCAGATACGCAGTATTTT.

The chain links TRBV29-1 to TRBJ1-3, with D tentatively TRBD1 (6 bases). Germline values: CDR1 SQVTM, CDR2 ANQGSEA. This CDR3 region has 14 residues. Trimming removed 6 bases at V and 0 bases at J, with 12 bases between. As DNA, the CDR3 is TGCAGCGTCATCCGGGACAACTCTGGAAACACCATATATTTT. This codes for CSVIRDNSGNTIYF.

This chain uses TRBV5-5 with TRBJ2-1; possible D gene TRBD1, 6 bases. The germline gives CDR1 SGHKS, CDR2 YYEKEE (reference sequence). The CDR3 is made up of 13 amino acids. V was trimmed by 4 bases and J by 11 bases, leaving 16 bases between them. Written as DNA, the CDR3 is TGTGCCAGCAGCCGCACAAACAGGGCCCAGCAGTTCTTC. Translation gives CASSRTNRAQQFF. Full variable domain (remainder filled in from reference TRBV5-5 and TRBJ2-1): DAGVTQSPTHLIKTRGQQVTLRCSPISGHKSVSWYQQVLGQGPQFIFQYYEKEERGRGNFPDRFSARQFPNYSSELNVNALLLGDSALYLCASSRTNRAQQFFGPGTRLTVL.

This clonotype has more than one count but fewer than ten. This chain uses TRBV7-9 with TRBJ2-3; weak D call: TRBD2 (6 bases). Germline V gene sequence: CDR1 SEHNR, CDR2 FQNEAQ (reference sequence). The CDR3 extends over 17 amino acids. V lost 6 bases and J 2 bases, leaving 21 bases between the germline ends. CDR3 sequence (DNA): TGTGCCAGCAGATCCACCCGGGCTAGCGAGTCCACAGATACGCAGTATTTT. This gives the protein CASRSTRASESTDTQYF.

The table lists this clonotype with a few counts. The chain joins TRBV4-3 to TRBJ1-2; possibly TRBD1 for D (6 bases). Trimming pared 0 bases from V and 8 bases from J, leaving 19 bases between. The CDR3 consists of 16 residues. The germline CDR1 and CDR2 sequences are LGHNA and YSLEER. CDR3: CASSQDLPLTGFGYTF. CDR3 bases: TGCGCCAGCAGCCAAGATCTCCCCCTCACAGGGTTCGGCTACACCTTC.

V is TRBV7-3 and J is TRBJ2-3; TRBD2 matches at 10 bases. Germline V gene lookup returns CDR1 SGHTA and CDR2 FQGTGA. This CDR3 region has 15 residues. The V and J ends lost 5 bases and 4 bases, in that order; junction bases with no gene match: 6. The CDR3 sequence is CASSPLAGRADTQYF. The CDR3 DNA reads as TGTGCCAGCAGCCCACTAGCGGGACGCGCAGATACGCAGTATTTT.

Remarks on this clonotype: Since a much larger clone is just one base distant, this may be a read error. This CDR3 fails to terminate in the conserved phenylalanine or tryptophan, so it likely reflects a read error. The rearrangement uses TRBV5-1 and TRBJ2-7; the match to TRBD1 covers 8 bases. The length of the CDR3 is 14 residues. Germline lookup yields CDR1 SGHRS and CDR2 YFSETQ. V lost 3 bases, J lost 3 bases, and 5 bases stayed unmatched. CDR3 in DNA: TGCGCCAGCAGCTCCGGGACAGGCAACTACGAGCAGTACTTA. It is translated as CASSSGTGNYEQYL.

This sequence joins TRBV4-3 and TRBJ1-1, with D maybe TRBD1 (5 bases). V shed 0 bases and J shed 5 bases, with 16 bases lying between them. The CDR3 length is 16 residues. Germline V gene sequence: CDR1 LGHNA, CDR2 YSLEER. Here the CDR3 DNA reads TGCGCCAGCAGCCAAGATTTCGAAAGGGGCGGGACTGAAGCTTTCTTT. Encoded protein: CASSQDFERGGTEAFF.

The V gene is TRBV7-3, the J gene TRBJ2-2; the D gene is possibly TRBD2 (6 bases). V lost 5 bases, J lost 7 bases, and 14 bases lay in between. Per germline, CDR1 SGHTA and CDR2 FQGTGA. The CDR3 is made up of 14 amino acids. CDR3 loop: CASSLASAGGELFF. In DNA, the CDR3 is TGTGCCAGCAGCCTGGCTAGCGCCGGCGGGGAGCTGTTTTTT.